Reported below is one T cell receptor beta chain. The method was immunoSEQ multiplex PCR; TCRdb's version includes in-frame clones alone and lacks a portion of them. The data contain 250,000 to 300,000 clones, about 89% of them singletons. This entry comes from a study of blood T cell repertoires in COVID-19. Trimming left V 7 bases short and J 4 bases short, with 17 bases between. The CDR3 is 13 amino acids. The germline CDR1 and CDR2 sequences are GTSNPN and SVGIG (reference sequence). The sequence came from a man over 45 with acute or convalescent COVID-19. The J gene is TRBJ2-7, the V gene TRBV30; tentative D call: TRBD2 (6 bases). Input material: peripheral blood. In DNA, the CDR3 is TGTGCCTTCCAGGGCGGGAAGCCGTACGAGCAGTACTTC. The encoded protein is CAFQGGKPYEQYF.